Below, 21 T cell receptor beta chains from the same sample are listed, as sequenced in a study of Ad26.COV2.S vaccination and SARS-CoV-2 variants. Method: immunoSEQ multiplex PCR; TCRdb's copy keeps in-frame clones and lacks some. The sample consists of about 440,000 clones, roughly 91% of them appearing once. Documented treatment: 15 to 20 received Ad26.COV2.S at low or high dose, single or two shots; about five received placebo; per-sample allocation not given. The investigators took samples on day 63 after the first vaccine or placebo injection. This sample comprised peripheral blood, obtained in a trial of Ad26.COV2.S vaccine versus placebo. These receptors were obtained from a person aged 18-65 years who received the Ad26.COV2.S COVID-19 vaccine or a placebo.

The chain has TRBV7-9 and TRBJ2-4, with D possibly being TRBD1 (6 bases). The germline CDR1 and CDR2 sequences are SEHNR and FQNEAQ (reference sequence). This CDR3 spans 15 amino acids. The ends were cut back, 5 bases at V and 8 bases at J, with 19 bases in the middle. The CDR3 sequence is CASSPTGQSSDIQYF. The CDR3 DNA follows: TGTGCCAGCAGCCCTACTGGACAGTCTTCGGACATTCAGTACTTC.

CDR3 in DNA: TGTGCCAGCTCACCCGGACAGGGCTACGGTGAGCAGTTCTTC. Its protein product is CASSPGQGYGEQFF. This chain connects TRBV18 to TRBJ2-1, with 8 bases fitting TRBD1. With 3 bases clipped from V and 9 bases from J, the junction kept 7 bases outside the gene matches. This CDR3 contains 14 residues. Per germline, CDR1 KGHSH and CDR2 LQKENI.

Many counts were recorded for this clone. This rearrangement joins TRBV25-1 to TRBJ2-5, with D unclear. The V end lost 2 bases, the J end lost 5 bases, and 9 bases lay between the germline ends. Germline V CDR1 and CDR2: MGHDK, SYGVNS. This CDR3 has 13 amino acids. The CDR3 is CASSERRRETQYF. The CDR3 DNA reads TGTGCCAGCAGTGAAAGGCGGCGGGAGACCCAGTACTTC.

J is TRBJ2-7 and V is TRBV28; D is perhaps TRBD1 (6 bases). V lost 5 bases and J lost 4, with 18 bases in between. From germline, CDR1 is MDHEN and CDR2 SYDVKM. The CDR3 consists of 15 residues. CDR3 loop: CASSPLQGKVYEQYF. The DNA for the CDR3 is TGTGCCAGCAGTCCTTTGCAGGGGAAAGTTTACGAGCAGTACTTC.

This clone was recorded once. The chain uses TRBV9 and TRBJ2-5, with D possibly TRBD2 on 6 matching bases. CDR3 length equals 14 residues. Trimming took off 4 bases at V and 4 bases at J, with 14 bases between the two ends. Per germline, CDR1 SGDLS and CDR2 YYNGEE. CDR3 coding DNA: TGTGCCAGCAGCCCCGACCATAGCGGAGAGACCCAGTACTTC. Translating it yields CASSPDHSGETQYF.

This chain uses TRBV29-1 with TRBJ2-7, with 11 nucleotides matching TRBD2. V shed 3 bases and J 4 bases; nucleotides not matched to a gene: 14. This CDR3 has 17 amino acids. In germline, CDR1 is SQVTM, CDR2 ANQGSEA. The CDR3, as DNA: TGCAGCGTTGAGGTCGGGACTAGCGGCACGCGGGGTTACGAGCAGTACTTC. This codes for CSVEVGTSGTRGYEQYF.

The chain joins TRBV9 to TRBJ1-6; the D is unclear. Germline values: CDR1 SGDLS, CDR2 YYNGEE. V lost 1 base to trimming and J lost 5 bases, with 10 bases between them. CDR3 length: 15 residues. CDR3 residues: CASSVRADHNSPLHF. DNA for the CDR3: TGTGCCAGCAGCGTAAGGGCCGACCATAATTCACCCCTCCACTTT.

This chain links TRBV7-9 with TRBJ1-1; D unresolved. Germline V gene sequence: CDR1 SEHNR, CDR2 FQNEAQ (reference sequence). The CDR3 spans 13 residues. V gave up 0 bases and J gave up 1 base, with 3 bases separating them. CDR3 protein: CASSLAQNTEAFF. CDR3 bases: TGTGCCAGCAGCTTAGCACAGAACACTGAAGCTTTCTTT.

The chain employs TRBV5-1 and TRBJ1-1; no firm D call. V lost 0 bases and J lost 0, with 6 bases in between. CDR3 length: 14 residues. CDR1 is SGHRS, CDR2 YFSETQ, per germline. The CDR3 region is CASSLGPMNTEAFF. CDR3 bases: TGCGCCAGCAGCTTGGGACCGATGAACACTGAAGCTTTCTTT.

The chain couples TRBV19 to TRBJ2-1, with 8 bases fitting TRBD2. The CDR3 covers 16 residues. Looked up from germline, CDR1 is LNHDA and CDR2 is SQIVND (reference sequence). After removal of 1 base from V and 3 bases from J, the junction contained 5 bases not matched to a gene. DNA for the CDR3: TGTGCCAGTAGTATAGTAAGCGGGGGCAACTACAATGAGCAGTTCTTC. Protein sequence: CASSIVSGGNYNEQFF.

Comment on this clone: At one end, the junction sequence differs from germline, possibly due to a read error. The chain links TRBV3-1 (or the pseudogene TRBV3-2) to TRBJ2-5, with 8 nucleotides matching TRBD1. The CDR3 contains 12 residues. In germline, CDR1 is LGHDT, CDR2 YNNKEL (reference sequence). CDR3 DNA sequence: TGTGCCAGCAGCCACGCGGGACAGGATTCACACTTC. Translated: CASSHAGQDSHF.

CDR3 DNA: TGTGCCAGCAGCTTGGACAGGGTGGGCAATCAGCCCCAGCATTTT. Its translation is CASSLDRVGNQPQHF. This sequence joins TRBV5-6 and TRBJ1-5, with TRBD1 as a possible D gene (6 bases). V lost 0 bases to trimming and J lost 2 bases, with 9 bases between them. Germline CDR1 reads SGHDT; CDR2 reads YYEEEE. The CDR3 length is 15 residues.

The gene calls are TRBV7-2 and TRBJ2-7; TRBD1 is a possible D gene (6 bases). This CDR3 contains 13 residues. V gave up 4 bases and J gave up 1 base, with 8 bases separating them. Germline loops: CDR1 SGHTA, CDR2 FQGNSA. CDR3 region: CASSSQGSYEQYF. CDR3 bases: TGTGCCAGCAGCTCGCAGGGGTCCTACGAGCAGTACTTC.

This rearrangement joins TRBV24-1 to TRBJ2-2, with D perhaps matching TRBD1 (5 bases). Germline V CDR1 and CDR2: KGHDR, SFDVKD. V lost 1 base and J lost 5, with 7 bases in between. The CDR3 runs 14 residues. This CDR3 is CATSDLDRTGELFF. CDR3 coding DNA: TGTGCCACCAGTGATTTAGACAGAACCGGGGAGCTGTTTTTT.

J is TRBJ1-2 and V is TRBV28; D is undetermined. V shed 2 bases and J shed 5 bases, with 6 bases lying between them. CDR3 length: 12 residues. The V gene's germline CDR1 is MDHEN and CDR2 SYDVKM. The CDR3 DNA reads as TGTGCCAGCAGTTTAAGTATGTATGGCTACACCTTC. Protein product: CASSLSMYGYTF.

The rearrangement joins TRBV5-4 to TRBJ2-7, with 7 bases aligning to TRBD2. The CDR3 extends over 15 amino acids. V shed 4 bases and J 5 bases; nucleotides not matched to a gene: 12. The germline gives CDR1 SGHNT, CDR2 YYREEE (reference sequence). CDR3 bases: TGTGCCAGCAGCCGCTTAGGGAGGGACGTCGACGAGCAGTACTTC. Translating gives CASSRLGRDVDEQYF. The complete variable domain, with remaining parts taken from reference TRBV5-4 and TRBJ2-7, reads ETGVTQSPTHLIKTRGQQVTLRCSSQSGHNTVSWYQQALGQGPQFIFQYYREEENGRGNFPPRFSGLQFPNYSSELNVNALELDDSALYLCASSRLGRDVDEQYFGPGTRLTVT.

The rearrangement links TRBV27 to TRBJ2-7; D perhaps matches TRBD2 (5 bases). Trimming removed 7 bases from V and 6 bases from J, with 16 bases in between. The CDR3 is made up of 13 amino acids. The V gene's germline CDR1 is MNHEY and CDR2 SMNVEV (reference sequence). CDR3: CASKEAGPSEQYF. DNA for the CDR3: TGTGCCAGCAAGGAGGCCGGCCCCTCCGAGCAGTACTTC.

The chain is built from TRBV6-2 or TRBV6-3 and TRBJ2-4; D uncertain. Germline V gene sequence: CDR1 MNHEY, CDR2 SVGEGT. The germline V and J ends were trimmed by 5 bases and 1 base, with 12 bases remaining between them. The CDR3 totals 15 residues. For the CDR3, the DNA is TGTGCCAGCAGTGCCCGTGGTGGGGCCAAAAACATTCAGTACTTC. Its protein product is CASSARGGAKNIQYF.

The chain's CDR3 is CASSLVPGISYEQYF. CDR3 coding DNA: TGTGCCAGCAGCTTAGTTCCGGGAATCTCCTACGAGCAGTACTTC. J is TRBJ2-7 and V is TRBV7-9, with D perhaps matching TRBD2 (5 bases). The V end was cut by 1 base, the J end by 0 bases, with 10 bases between. The germline V gene encodes CDR1 SEHNR and CDR2 FQNEAQ (reference sequence). CDR3 size: 15 residues.

J is TRBJ2-1 and V is TRBV16; 12 positions agree with TRBD2. Germline CDR1 and CDR2: KGHSY and FQNENV. V was clipped by 6 bases and J by 7 bases; unmatched bases: 4. The CDR3 totals 14 residues. Here the CDR3 reads CASSLAGGLNEQFF. The DNA for the CDR3 is TGTGCCAGCAGTCTAGCGGGAGGGCTGAATGAGCAGTTCTTC.

The V gene is TRBV15, the J gene TRBJ1-5; TRBD1 matches 7 bases. Trimming cost V 2 bases and J 1 base; bases outside gene matches: 5. The CDR3 extends over 16 amino acids. Per the germline V gene, CDR1 is LNHNV and CDR2 is YYDKDF (reference sequence). The CDR3 loop reads CATSRQGEGSNQPQHF. The CDR3 bases are TGTGCCACCAGCAGACAGGGGGAGGGCAGCAATCAGCCCCAGCATTTT.